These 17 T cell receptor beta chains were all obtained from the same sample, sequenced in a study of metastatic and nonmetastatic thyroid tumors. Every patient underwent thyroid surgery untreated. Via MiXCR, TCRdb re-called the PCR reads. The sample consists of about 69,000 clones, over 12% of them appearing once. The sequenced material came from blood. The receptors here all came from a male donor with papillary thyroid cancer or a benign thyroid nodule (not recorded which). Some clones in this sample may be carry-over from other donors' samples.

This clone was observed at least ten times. The chain's CDR3 is CASSQERVGGYTF. As DNA, the CDR3 is TGTGCCAGCAGCCAAGAAAGGGTCGGAGGCTACACCTTC. The gene calls are TRBV4-2 and TRBJ1-2; no clear D gene. This CDR3 has 13 residues. CDR1 is LGHNA, CDR2 YNFKEQ, per germline. The V gene lost 0 bases and the J gene lost 8 bases, with 10 bases spanning the gap.

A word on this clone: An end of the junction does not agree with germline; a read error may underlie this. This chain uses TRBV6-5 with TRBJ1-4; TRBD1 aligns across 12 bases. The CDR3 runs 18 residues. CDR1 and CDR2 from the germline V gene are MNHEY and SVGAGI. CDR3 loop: CSSSYTGTGGANRRKLFF. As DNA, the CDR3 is TGTTCCAGCAGTTATACCGGGACAGGGGGCGCTAACCGGCGTAAACTGTTTTTT.

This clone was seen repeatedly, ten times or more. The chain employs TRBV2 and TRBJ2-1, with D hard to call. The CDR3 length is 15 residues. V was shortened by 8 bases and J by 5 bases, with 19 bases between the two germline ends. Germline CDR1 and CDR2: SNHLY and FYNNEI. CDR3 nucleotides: TGTGCCAGCGTCAGCAGTCCAGACCCTAACAATGAGCAGTTCTTC. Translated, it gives CASVSSPDPNNEQFF.

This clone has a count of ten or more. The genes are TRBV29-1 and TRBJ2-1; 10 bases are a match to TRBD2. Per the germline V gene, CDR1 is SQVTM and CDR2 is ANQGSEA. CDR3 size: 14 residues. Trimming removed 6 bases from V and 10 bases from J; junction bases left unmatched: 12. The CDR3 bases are TGCAGCGTCGTGGGAATAGCGGGAGGAGGGGAGCAGTTCTTC. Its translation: CSVVGIAGGGEQFF.

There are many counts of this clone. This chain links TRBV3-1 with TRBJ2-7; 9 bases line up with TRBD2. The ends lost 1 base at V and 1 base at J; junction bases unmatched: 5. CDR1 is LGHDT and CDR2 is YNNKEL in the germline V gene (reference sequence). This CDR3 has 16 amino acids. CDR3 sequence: CASSQVGLASSYEQYF. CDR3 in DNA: TGTGCCAGCAGCCAAGTTGGACTAGCGTCTTCCTACGAGCAGTACTTC.

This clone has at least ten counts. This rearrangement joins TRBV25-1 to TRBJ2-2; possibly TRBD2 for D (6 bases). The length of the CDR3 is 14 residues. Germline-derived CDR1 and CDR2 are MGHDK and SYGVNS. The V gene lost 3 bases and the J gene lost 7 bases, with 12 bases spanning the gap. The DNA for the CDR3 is TGTGCCAGCAGTGAGCACGGGGGAGGCGGGGAGCTGTTTTTT. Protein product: CASSEHGGGGELFF.

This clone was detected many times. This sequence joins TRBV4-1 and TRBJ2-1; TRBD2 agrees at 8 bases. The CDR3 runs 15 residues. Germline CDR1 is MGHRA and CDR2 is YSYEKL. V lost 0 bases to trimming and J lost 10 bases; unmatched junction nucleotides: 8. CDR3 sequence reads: CASSQDSQREKEQFF. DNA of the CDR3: TGCGCCAGCAGCCAAGACTCCCAGCGGGAGAAGGAGCAGTTCTTC.

CDR3 loop: CAWGTGGYEQYF. Written as DNA, the CDR3 is TGTGCCTGGGGAACAGGGGGCTACGAGCAGTACTTC. The V and J genes are TRBV30 and TRBJ2-7, with 8 bases lining up with TRBD1. The V gene end was trimmed by 5 bases and the J gene end by 3 bases; junction bases not matched to a gene: 3. This CDR3 has 12 amino acids. In germline, CDR1 is GTSNPN, CDR2 SVGIG (reference sequence).

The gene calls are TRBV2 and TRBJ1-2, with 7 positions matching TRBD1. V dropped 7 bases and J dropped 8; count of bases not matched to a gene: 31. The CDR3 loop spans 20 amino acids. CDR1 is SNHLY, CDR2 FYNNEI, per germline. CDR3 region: CASINAFLGGGSENRRGYTF. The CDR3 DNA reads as TGTGCCAGCATCAATGCCTTCCTGGGAGGGGGCTCTGAGAATAGGAGGGGCTACACCTTC.

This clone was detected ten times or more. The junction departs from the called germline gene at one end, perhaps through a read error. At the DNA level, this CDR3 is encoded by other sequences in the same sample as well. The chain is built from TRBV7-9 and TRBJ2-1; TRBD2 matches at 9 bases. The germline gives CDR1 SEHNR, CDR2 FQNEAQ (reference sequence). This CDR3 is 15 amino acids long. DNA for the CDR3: TGCGCCAGCAGCCCTGGGCTAGCGGGGAACAATGAGCAGTTCTTC. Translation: CASSPGLAGNNEQFF.

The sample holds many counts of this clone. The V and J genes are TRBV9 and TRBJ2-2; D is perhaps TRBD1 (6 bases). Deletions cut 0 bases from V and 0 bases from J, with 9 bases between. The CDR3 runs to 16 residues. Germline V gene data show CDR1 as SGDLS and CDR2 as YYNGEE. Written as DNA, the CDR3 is TGTGCCAGCAGCGTAGGCACAGGGTCGAACACCGGGGAGCTGTTTTTT. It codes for CASSVGTGSNTGELFF.

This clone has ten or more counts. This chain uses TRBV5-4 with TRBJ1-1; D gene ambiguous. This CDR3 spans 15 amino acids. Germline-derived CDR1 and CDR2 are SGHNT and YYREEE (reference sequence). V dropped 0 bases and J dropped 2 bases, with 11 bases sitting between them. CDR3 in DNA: TGTGCCAGCAGCTTGGGCTACCAGGACAACACTGAAGCTTTCTTT. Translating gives CASSLGYQDNTEAFF. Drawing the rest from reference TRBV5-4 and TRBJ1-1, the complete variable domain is ETGVTQSPTHLIKTRGQQVTLRCSSQSGHNTVSWYQQALGQGPQFIFQYYREEENGRGNFPPRFSGLQFPNYSSELNVNALELDDSALYLCASSLGYQDNTEAFFGQGTRLTVV.

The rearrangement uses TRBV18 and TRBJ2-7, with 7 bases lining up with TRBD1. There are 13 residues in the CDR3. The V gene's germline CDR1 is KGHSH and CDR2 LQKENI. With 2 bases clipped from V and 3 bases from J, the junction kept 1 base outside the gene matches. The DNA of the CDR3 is TGTGCCAGCTCACCAGGGGACAGCTACGAGCAGTACTTC. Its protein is CASSPGDSYEQYF.

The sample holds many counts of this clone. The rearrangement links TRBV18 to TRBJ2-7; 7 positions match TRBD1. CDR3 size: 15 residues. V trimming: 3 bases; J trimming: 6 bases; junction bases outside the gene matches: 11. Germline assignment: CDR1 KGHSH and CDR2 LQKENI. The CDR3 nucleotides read TGTGCCAGCTCACCCGCCGAGGGACAGTTGGGCGAGCAGTACTTC. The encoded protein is CASSPAEGQLGEQYF.

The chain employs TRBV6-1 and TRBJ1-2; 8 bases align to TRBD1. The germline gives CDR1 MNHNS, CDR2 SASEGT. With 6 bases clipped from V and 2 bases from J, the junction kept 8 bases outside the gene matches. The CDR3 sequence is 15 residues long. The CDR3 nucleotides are TGTGCCAGCAGCGGTAAAGGGACAGGCAACTATGGCTACACCTTC. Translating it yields CASSGKGTGNYGYTF.

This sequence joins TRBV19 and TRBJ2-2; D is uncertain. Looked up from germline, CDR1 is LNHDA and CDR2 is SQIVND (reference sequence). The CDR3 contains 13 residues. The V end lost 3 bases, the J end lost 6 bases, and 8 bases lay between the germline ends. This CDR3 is CASSISGPGELFF. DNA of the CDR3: TGTGCCAGTAGTATCTCGGGTCCCGGGGAGCTGTTTTTT.

The CDR3 loop reads CASTNAGTSGYRSYNEQFF. The CDR3 DNA follows: TGTGCCAGCACAAATGCGGGGACTAGCGGGTACCGCTCCTACAATGAGCAGTTCTTC. V and J are TRBV6-2 or TRBV6-3 and TRBJ2-1; 12 positions match TRBD2. CDR1 and CDR2 (germline): MNHEY, SVGEGT. The V gene end was trimmed by 7 bases and the J gene end by 0 bases; junction bases not matched to a gene: 13. The CDR3 is 19 amino acids.